These 3 T cell receptor beta chains were sequenced from one sample in a study of blood T cell repertoires in COVID-19. The table came from immunoSEQ multiplex PCR; TCRdb's copy has only in-frame clones and leaves some out. Altogether 300,000 or so clones are present, 90% being singletons, with the ten largest covering roughly 2.9%. Sequencing was carried out using peripheral blood. These receptors were obtained from a woman in her twenties or thirties with COVID-19, enrolled during active disease.

V gene TRBV30 combines with J gene TRBJ1-1; D ambiguous. Germline loops: CDR1 GTSNPN, CDR2 SVGIG (reference sequence). The CDR3 length is 13 residues. Trimming shortened V by 5 bases and J by 5 bases, and 15 bases separated the two germline ends. In DNA, the CDR3 is TGTGCCTGGGACCCGGAGGGAGGAACTGAAGCTTTCTTT. It translates to CAWDPEGGTEAFF.

With respect to this clone: Other nucleotide sequences from this sample produce the same CDR3. The chain recombines TRBV5-1 with TRBJ1-1; 7 bases align to TRBD1. The ends lost 0 bases at V and 4 bases at J; junction bases unmatched: 3. Germline V gene data show CDR1 as SGHRS and CDR2 as YFSETQ. The CDR3 has 14 amino acids. CDR3 sequence reads: CASSLDQGGTEAFF. The CDR3 region has the DNA TGCGCCAGCAGCTTGGACCAGGGGGGCACTGAAGCTTTCTTT.

As DNA, the CDR3 is TGTGCCAGCAGCCCTCCGTCCACCTCGGGTGGAAACACCATATATTTT. This gives the protein CASSPPSTSGGNTIYF. The genes are TRBV28 and TRBJ1-3, with D uncertain. The CDR3 extends over 16 amino acids. Germline CDR1 reads MDHEN; CDR2 reads SYDVKM. Trimming removed 6 bases at V and 3 bases at J, with 18 bases between.